The next 28 T cell receptor beta chains were all read from a single sample in a study of blood T cells in healthy people across ages. PCR was performed a second time for roughly 7 to 12 cycles using a sample-barcoded 5' primer and a J-beta primer mix. Using its own MiXCR run on the 5' RACE reads, TCRdb lists one record per CDR3 protein. The table lists about 1.8 million distinct CDR3 sequences, about 50% of them singletons. Input material: blood. Receptor source: a woman aged 40 to 49 in good health.

The table lists this clonotype with a few counts. The chain carries TRBV9 and TRBJ2-3; D is perhaps TRBD1 (6 bases). Trimming took off 1 base at V and 1 base at J, with 10 bases between the two ends. Germline values: CDR1 SGDLS, CDR2 YYNGEE. The CDR3 is 15 residues long. In DNA, the CDR3 is TGTGCCAGCAGCGTAATAGGGGGAGGCACAGATACGCAGTATTTT. This translates into CASSVIGGGTDTQYF. The whole variable domain, remainder taken from reference TRBV9 and TRBJ2-3, is DSGVTQTPKHLITATGQRVTLRCSPRSGDLSVYWYQQSLDQGLQFLIQYYNGEERAKGNILERFSAQQFPDLHSELNLSSLELGDSALYFCASSVIGGGTDTQYFGPGTRLTVL.

V is TRBV2 and J is TRBJ2-1; D is possibly TRBD1 or TRBD2 (5 bases each). Germline V gives CDR1 SNHLY, CDR2 FYNNEI. Trimming left V 2 bases short and J 3 bases short, with 26 bases between. The CDR3 has 20 residues. The CDR3 here is CASSELLKGLGRGIYNEQFF. The CDR3, as DNA: TGTGCCAGCAGTGAATTATTAAAGGGGTTGGGACGGGGTATCTACAATGAGCAGTTCTTC.

The chain is built from TRBV12-5 and TRBJ2-1, with 12 bases matching TRBD2. CDR1 LGHNT and CDR2 FRNRAP come from the germline V gene. This CDR3 has 18 residues. V dropped 1 base and J dropped 8; count of bases not matched to a gene: 12. The CDR3 loop reads CASGLGVLAGGLLDEQFF. For the CDR3, the DNA is TGTGCTAGTGGTTTGGGAGTGCTAGCGGGGGGGTTGCTAGATGAGCAGTTCTTC.

There are a few counts of this clonotype. A much bigger clone sits one base away, suggesting this may be a read error. The rearrangement joins TRBV29-1 to TRBJ2-3; the D is unclear. V dropped 5 bases and J dropped 2 bases, with 2 bases sitting between them. Germline lookup yields CDR1 SQVTM and CDR2 ANQGSEA. The length of the CDR3 is 10 residues. The CDR3 protein is CSVNTDTQYF. The CDR3 nucleotides read TGCAGCGTTAACACAGATACGCAGTATTTT.

This clonotype was counted a few times. The V gene is TRBV11-2, the J gene TRBJ2-5; D is unclear. The V gene lost 5 bases and the J gene lost 0 bases, with 10 bases spanning the gap. CDR1 and CDR2 (germline): SGHAT, FQNNGV. This CDR3 comprises 14 residues. The CDR3 loop is CASSIGPYQETQYF. The CDR3 DNA reads as TGTGCCAGCAGCATCGGACCGTACCAAGAGACCCAGTACTTC.

A few counts support this clonotype. The genes are TRBV12-3 or TRBV12-4 and TRBJ2-5, with 11 positions matching TRBD2. The CDR3 loop spans 15 amino acids. V was pared by 6 bases and J by 5 bases, with 8 bases of the junction left unmatched. The CDR3 bases are TGTGCCAGCAGAACCAGACTAGCGGGGTTGGAGACCCAGTACTTC. It is translated as CASRTRLAGLETQYF.

This clonotype was detected once. The chain is built from TRBV28 and TRBJ2-3; D remains unclear. Trimming took 7 bases from V and 0 from J, leaving 14 bases between them. This CDR3 is built from 15 residues. From germline, CDR1 is MDHEN and CDR2 SYDVKM. The CDR3 DNA reads TGTGCCAGCACCACCTTTGGACGGAGCACAGATACGCAGTATTTT. This translates into CASTTFGRSTDTQYF.

The CDR3 sequence is CASSAGRGSSGGESSYNEQFF. DNA of the CDR3: TGTGCCAGCAGCGCGGGAAGAGGGTCTAGCGGGGGGGAAAGCTCCTACAATGAGCAGTTCTTC. V and J are TRBV9 and TRBJ2-1; 12 nucleotides agree with TRBD2. Germline V lookup: CDR1 SGDLS, CDR2 YYNGEE. V lost 3 bases to trimming and J lost 0 bases; unmatched junction nucleotides: 16. The CDR3 runs 21 residues.

The V gene is TRBV12-3 or TRBV12-4, the J gene TRBJ2-1; maybe TRBD1 (6 bases). V shed 6 bases and J shed 4 bases, with 13 bases lying between them. This CDR3 is 14 amino acids long. CDR3 amino acids: CASSPTGQYNEQFF. The CDR3, as DNA: TGTGCCAGCAGCCCTACAGGACAGTACAATGAGCAGTTCTTC.

V and J are TRBV6-5 and TRBJ2-4; D is possibly TRBD2 (6 bases). Germline V gene data show CDR1 as MNHEY and CDR2 as SVGAGI. V shed 6 bases and J shed 10 bases, with 16 bases lying between them. The CDR3 extends over 13 amino acids. The DNA of the CDR3 is TGTGCCAGCAGCCGGGGACTTACGGAGATTCAGTACTTC. The encoded protein is CASSRGLTEIQYF.

The sample holds a few counts of this clonotype. V is TRBV2 and J is TRBJ1-2; D not certain. The CDR3 loop spans 13 amino acids. Germline values: CDR1 SNHLY, CDR2 FYNNEI. Deletions cut 6 bases from V and 1 base from J, with 9 bases between. The CDR3: CASRRVDNYGYTF. The CDR3 region has the DNA TGTGCCAGCAGGAGGGTAGATAACTATGGCTACACCTTC.

This chain joins TRBV4-1 and TRBJ2-3, with D possibly being TRBD1 or TRBD2 (7 bases each). CDR1 and CDR2 (germline): MGHRA, YSYEKL. CDR3 length: 18 amino acids. V was cut by 0 bases and J by 3 bases, with 19 bases left in between. The CDR3 nucleotides read TGCGCCAGCAGCCAAGAAGGTATAGGGAGGGGGCAGACAGATACGCAGTATTTT. Its translation: CASSQEGIGRGQTDTQYF.

The CDR3 bases are TGCGCCAGCAGCCAAGAGGAGGGCAGGTTAGGGACCCAGTACTTC. It is translated as CASSQEEGRLGTQYF. The chain has TRBV4-1 and TRBJ2-7; tentative D call: TRBD2 (6 bases). TRBJ2-5 explains the end of the DNA better; the J call may be wrong. The CDR3 has 15 amino acids. CDR1 and CDR2 from the germline V gene are MGHRA and YSYEKL.

Only a few counts were recorded for this clonotype. This rearrangement joins TRBV4-3 to TRBJ1-4; 9 positions match TRBD1. This CDR3 is built from 14 residues. Per the germline V gene, CDR1 is LGHNA and CDR2 is YSLEER. With 4 bases clipped from V and 7 bases from J, the junction kept 4 bases outside the gene matches. The CDR3 sequence: CASSPGTGFEKLFF. CDR3 coding DNA: TGCGCCAGCAGCCCGGGGACAGGGTTTGAAAAACTGTTTTTT.

The chain combines TRBV7-9 with TRBJ2-3; D is possibly TRBD1 (5 bases). CDR3 size: 16 residues. Per germline, CDR1 SEHNR and CDR2 FQNEAQ (reference sequence). The V end lost 2 bases, the J end lost 5 bases, and 17 bases lay between the germline ends. CDR3 protein: CASSLTSSRVGDTQYF. CDR3 DNA sequence: TGTGCCAGCAGCTTAACCTCAAGCAGGGTGGGAGATACGCAGTATTTT.

There are a few counts of this clonotype. V is TRBV6-1 and J is TRBJ2-4, with 7 bases lining up with TRBD2. Trimming cost V 6 bases and J 7 bases; bases outside gene matches: 12. There are 15 residues in the CDR3. The germline V gene encodes CDR1 MNHNS and CDR2 SASEGT. The CDR3 DNA follows: TGTGCCAGCAGCTCCGGGGGGTTACGCTCGAACATTCAGTACTTC. As protein: CASSSGGLRSNIQYF.

The chain links TRBV5-1 to TRBJ2-5; no clear D gene. Trimming shortened V by 9 bases and J by 5 bases, and 17 bases separated the two germline ends. The germline gives CDR1 SGHRS, CDR2 YFSETQ. This CDR3 contains 13 residues. The CDR3 DNA reads as TGCGCCACCGGGCTTCCAAAGGAGGAGACCCAGTACTTC. This encodes CATGLPKEETQYF. Looking up the rest from reference TRBV5-1 and TRBJ2-5 gives the full variable domain: KAGVTQTPRYLIKTRGQQVTLSCSPISGHRSVSWYQQTPGQGLQFLFEYFSETQRNKGNFPGRFSGRQFSNSRSEMNVSTLELGDSALYLCATGLPKEETQYFGPGTRLLVL.

The chain carries TRBV10-3 and TRBJ2-7; 7 nucleotides line up with TRBD1. The V gene's germline CDR1 is ENHRY and CDR2 SYGVKD. The CDR3 sequence is 13 residues long. The V and J ends lost 5 bases and 3 bases, in that order; junction bases with no gene match: 4. The CDR3 DNA reads TGTGCCATCAGTTCCGGGACAGACTACGAGCAGTACTTC. This encodes CAISSGTDYEQYF.

The chain carries TRBV12-3 or TRBV12-4 and TRBJ2-7; 8 positions agree with TRBD1. Trimming at V came to 2 bases and at J to 3 bases, leaving 6 bases not matched to a gene. The CDR3 runs 15 residues. The CDR3, as DNA: TGTGCCAGCAGTTTAAAGACAGGGGCCATCTACGAGCAGTACTTC. Translated: CASSLKTGAIYEQYF.

The sample holds one count of this clonotype. The chain couples TRBV7-6 to TRBJ2-4, with D perhaps TRBD2 (7 bases). Germline assignment: CDR1 SGHVS and CDR2 FNYEAQ. The CDR3 totals 13 residues. Trimming cost V 5 bases and J 13 bases, with 18 bases left between them. The CDR3 here is CASSPAGAVEQYF. The CDR3 DNA reads TGTGCCAGCAGCCCCGCGGGGGCGGTTGAGCAGTACTTC.

J is TRBJ1-2 and V is TRBV6-5; D is perhaps TRBD1 (5 bases). Trimming took off 0 bases at V and 5 bases at J, with 16 bases between the two ends. The CDR3 is 16 residues long. Germline values: CDR1 MNHEY, CDR2 SVGAGI. The CDR3 DNA follows: TGTGCCAGCAGTTACTCGACGGGCAGGGCCGGGTATGGCTACACCTTC. Translation: CASSYSTGRAGYGYTF.

This clonotype has just a few counts. This chain links TRBV7-2 with TRBJ2-5; 7 positions agree with TRBD2. The CDR3 contains 14 residues. Unmatched junction bases numbered 9, after V lost 7 bases and J lost 4 bases. The germline gives CDR1 SGHTA, CDR2 FQGNSA. This CDR3 reads CASTKTTSRETQYF. The DNA of the CDR3 is TGTGCCAGCACCAAAACGACTAGCCGAGAGACCCAGTACTTC.

J is TRBJ1-6 and V is TRBV25-1; D not resolved. CDR1 MGHDK and CDR2 SYGVNS come from the germline V gene. The CDR3 consists of 15 residues. Trimming took 2 bases from V and 6 from J, leaving 11 bases between them. CDR3 in DNA: TGTGCCAGCAGTGAAGAAGGGCTAAGTAATTCACCCCTCCACTTT. This translates into CASSEEGLSNSPLHF.

This clonotype was counted a few times. CDR3 in amino acids: CSAHQLAGGSYTQYF. Written as DNA, the CDR3 is TGCAGTGCTCACCAACTAGCGGGGGGAAGTTATACGCAGTATTTT. The V gene is TRBV20-1, the J gene TRBJ2-3, with 12 bases aligning to TRBD2. Germline-derived CDR1 and CDR2 are DFQATT and SNEGSKA (reference sequence). The CDR3 spans 15 residues. The ends lost 5 bases at V and 7 bases at J; junction bases unmatched: 10.

The chain is built from TRBV2 and TRBJ2-5; TRBD1 might be the D (5 bases). Germline CDR1 is SNHLY and CDR2 is FYNNEI. The CDR3 length is 16 residues. The V end lost 6 bases, the J end lost 3 bases, and 20 bases lay between the germline ends. The CDR3 reads CASSPWTPQDEETQYF. CDR3 nucleotides: TGTGCCAGCAGCCCCTGGACCCCACAGGACGAAGAGACCCAGTACTTC.

V is TRBV5-1 and J is TRBJ1-4; 10 bases align to TRBD1. The germline gives CDR1 SGHRS, CDR2 YFSETQ. V shed 4 bases, J shed 8 bases, and the junction held 8 bases outside the gene matches. CDR3 length: 15 amino acids. The CDR3: CASSPTGGAWEKLFF. CDR3 sequence (DNA): TGCGCCAGCAGCCCGACAGGGGGCGCTTGGGAAAAACTGTTTTTT.

This chain joins TRBV6-5 and TRBJ2-2; 9 bases are shared with TRBD1. CDR1 is MNHEY and CDR2 is SVGAGI in the germline V gene. V was clipped by 7 bases and J by 7 bases; unmatched bases: 10. CDR3 length: 15 amino acids. DNA for the CDR3: TGTGCCAGCAAACCCGACAGGGGGGTGTTCGGGGAGCTGTTTTTT. Its translation is CASKPDRGVFGELFF.

This clonotype was seen ten or more times. The chain combines TRBV5-1 with TRBJ1-5; D ambiguous. V was shortened by 0 bases and J by 1 base, with 5 bases between the two germline ends. CDR1 SGHRS and CDR2 YFSETQ come from the germline V gene. The CDR3 is 14 amino acids. The CDR3 DNA is TGCGCCAGCAGCTTGGGGCCAAGCAATCAGCCCCAGCATTTT. Its protein is CASSLGPSNQPQHF.